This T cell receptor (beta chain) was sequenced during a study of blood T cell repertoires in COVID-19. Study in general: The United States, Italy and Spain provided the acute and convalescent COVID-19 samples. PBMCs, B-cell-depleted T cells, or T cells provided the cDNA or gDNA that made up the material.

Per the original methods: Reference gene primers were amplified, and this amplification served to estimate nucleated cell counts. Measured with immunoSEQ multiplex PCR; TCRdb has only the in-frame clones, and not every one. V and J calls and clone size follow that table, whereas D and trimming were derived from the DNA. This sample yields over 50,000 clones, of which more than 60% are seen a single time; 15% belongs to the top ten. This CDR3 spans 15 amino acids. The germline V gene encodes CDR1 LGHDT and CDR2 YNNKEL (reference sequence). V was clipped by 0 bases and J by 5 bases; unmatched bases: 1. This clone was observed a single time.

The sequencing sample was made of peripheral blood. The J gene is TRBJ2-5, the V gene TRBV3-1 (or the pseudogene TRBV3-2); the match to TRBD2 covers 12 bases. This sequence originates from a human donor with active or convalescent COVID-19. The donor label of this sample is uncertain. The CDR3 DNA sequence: TGTGCCAGCAGCCAAGAAGGACTAGCGGGGGAGACCCAGTACTTC. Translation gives CASSQEGLAGETQYF.